This TCR beta chain was found in a study of memory CD4+ T cells and cytomegalovirus serostatus. Study details: Donors were healthy Belgian adults, 10 or so CMV seropositive and 20 to 30 seronegative. General study results and limits: Each of 67 CMV-associated TCRbeta sequences occurred in one to five individuals.

The germline CDR1 and CDR2 sequences are SQVTM and ANQGSEA. The CDR3 has 15 amino acids. Trimming cost V 1 base and J 8 bases, with 18 bases left between them. Produced via immunoSEQ multiplex PCR; TCRdb's table is partial and in-frame only. This table has tens of thousands of clones, 82% appearing once. The sort gate was single viable CD3+CD4+CD8-CD45RO+ cells for memory CD4+ T cells. CD4+ T cells were isolated by positive magnetic selection. A note on this clone: What it recognizes is unknown.

This receptor was taken from an adult in good health and CMV-seronegative. The J gene is TRBJ2-1, the V gene TRBV29-1; possibly TRBD1 or TRBD2 for D (6 bases each). Sequenced: memory CD4+ T cells from blood. This CDR3 reads CSVEVGGRGGYEQFF. DNA of the CDR3: TGCAGCGTTGAAGTAGGGGGGCGCGGTGGCTATGAGCAGTTCTTC.